These T cell receptor beta chains were read from a single sample in a study of T cell changes during pregnancy in multiple sclerosis. Produced via immunoSEQ multiplex PCR; TCRdb's table is partial and in-frame only. The table shows tens of thousands of clones, with about 91% occurring only once. Sample: CD4+ T cells from peripheral blood mononuclear cells, taken in the second trimester of pregnancy. All receptors derive from a female donor in good health, enrolled as a control in a pregnancy study. CDR3s include the opening cysteine and the closing phenylalanine or tryptophan. The D gene is left open where the match is weak.

>.|TRBJ2-3|TRBV5-1
TGCGCCAGCCTGGCCTCCCCCTCCGCAGATACGCAGTATTTT
CASLASPSADTQYF
>.|TRBJ1-2|TRBV5-1
TGCGCCAGCAGCTCCTTCGCGAACTATGGCTACACCTTC
CASSSFANYGYTF
>.|TRBJ2-7|TRBV19
TGTGCCAGTTCGGCTTCCGAGGCCTACGAGCAGTACTTC
CASSASEAYEQYF
>.|TRBJ2-1|TRBV5-1
TGCGCCAGCAGCCCTGGGACTCAAGGACCGAATGAGCAGTTCTTC
CASSPGTQGPNEQFF
>.|TRBJ2-5|TRBV28
TGTGCCAGCAGTTTGACAGCCCAAGAGACCCAGTACTTC
CASSLTAQETQYF
>.|TRBJ1-1|TRBV7-3
TGTGCCAGCCCGAAGCGTAACAGGGACACTGAAGCTTTCTTT
CASPKRNRDTEAFF
>.|TRBJ1-2|TRBV9
TGTGCCAGCAGCCCAGGAGGGCCAGACATGAACTATGGCTACACCTTC
CASSPGGPDMNYGYTF
>TRBD2|TRBJ2-7|TRBV27
TGTGCCAGCAGTCCCTGGGGGTTACGGGGGGGCTACGAGCAGTACTTC
CASSPWGLRGGYEQYF
>TRBD1|TRBJ2-1|TRBV7-8
TGTGCCAGCAGCATCCGGGACAGCAGAATCGGTGAGCAGTTCTTC
CASSIRDSRIGEQFF
>.|TRBJ1-2|TRBV19
TGTGCCAGCACTTATCGGGATGGCTACACCTTC
CASTYRDGYTF
>TRBD2|TRBJ2-7|TRBV10-2
TGCGCCAGCATGACGGGAGGGCTAAGGTACGAGCAGTACTTC
CASMTGGLRYEQYF